In its sample, the clone carrying this TCR beta chain was seen a few times. The antigen remains unidentified. The record originates from a study of shared clonotypes between healthy human individuals. Across the study: Three plates each covered CD4 naive and memory; CD8 naive two, CD8 memory one.

Study-wide results and limits: Estimated clonotype richness was generally higher in naive than memory subsets.

The table came from immunoSEQ multiplex PCR; TCRdb's copy has only in-frame clones and leaves some out. The sample yields more than 600,000 clones, around 90% seen once. The CDR3 runs 11 residues. Trimming cost V 4 bases and J 6 bases, with 10 bases left between them. Germline V gene lookup returns CDR1 SQVTM and CDR2 ANQGSEA. Naive CD8 cells comprised CD45RO-negative, CCR7-positively selected cells, excluding terminally differentiated effector memory CD45RA+ cells. The chain is built from TRBV29-1 and TRBJ2-7, with D unclear. The sample was naive CD8+ T cells sorted from blood. The clonotype originates from a man aged 30-40 years in good health. CDR3 DNA: TGCAGCGTTGCGAAAGGGATCGAGCAGTACTTC. It yields the protein CSVAKGIEQYF.